The rows below give T cell receptor beta chains drawn from one sample of a study of human T cells and chemical hapten exposure. A single record per CDR3 protein comes from TCRdb applying MiXCR to the RACE reads. There are about 35,000 distinct CDR3 sequences in the sample; over 5.5% occur only once, and around 10% lies in the top ten. Source: whole blood, taken in connection with sensitization to the hapten diphenylcyclopropenone (DPC). Every receptor here comes from a woman aged 25 to 45 with alopecia areata. Some clones in this sample may be carry-over from other donors' samples. Both conserved end residues are part of each CDR3. A D gene is named only where the DNA matches it firmly. Rows give clone size only sometimes, using once, few, many, or a class for an expanded clone.

d_gene	abundance	j_gene	v_gene	CDR3aa	CDR3nt
TRBD1	NA	TRBJ1-4	TRBV6-2/TRBV6-3	CASSRRTGDLEKLFF	TGTGCCAGCAGTCGACGAACAGGGGACTTGGAAAAACTGTTTTTT
NA	few	TRBJ2-1	TRBV20-1	CSARYDLKSSYNEQFF	TGCAGTGCTAGATACGACCTCAAGAGCTCCTACAATGAGCAGTTCTTC
NA	NA	TRBJ2-7	TRBV9	CASSVEGRTYEQYF	TGTGCCAGCAGCGTAGAAGGCCGTACCTACGAGCAGTACTTC
NA	NA	TRBJ2-4	TRBV5-1	CASSLGDKNIQYF	TGCGCCAGCAGCTTGGGGGACAAAAACATTCAGTACTTC
NA	many	TRBJ2-5	TRBV28	CASSPTEFQETQYF	TGTGCCAGCAGTCCCACAGAGTTTCAAGAGACCCAGTACTTC
TRBD1	few	TRBJ2-5	TRBV20-1	CSARVVAGGVKTQYF	TGCAGTGCTAGAGTTGTGGCAGGGGGCGTGAAGACCCAGTACTTC
NA	many	TRBJ1-5	TRBV15	CATSPGASNQPQHF	TGTGCCACCAGCCCGGGGGCAAGCAATCAGCCCCAGCATTTT
TRBD1	many	TRBJ2-1	TRBV12-3/TRBV12-4	CASSSGTVMDQFF	TGTGCCAGCAGCTCCGGGACAGTAATGGATCAGTTCTTC
TRBD2	few	TRBJ2-3	TRBV27	CASRRAGRVTDTQYF	TGTGCCAGCAGAAGGGCGGGGAGGGTCACAGATACGCAGTATTTT
NA	NA	TRBJ1-6	TRBV20-1	CSAKGGSSYNSPLHF	TGCAGTGCAAAAGGGGGGAGCTCCTATAATTCACCCCTCCACTTT
TRBD1	many	TRBJ2-7	TRBV5-6	CASSLGTVSYEQYF	TGTGCCAGCAGCTTAGGGACAGTTTCCTACGAGCAGTACTTC